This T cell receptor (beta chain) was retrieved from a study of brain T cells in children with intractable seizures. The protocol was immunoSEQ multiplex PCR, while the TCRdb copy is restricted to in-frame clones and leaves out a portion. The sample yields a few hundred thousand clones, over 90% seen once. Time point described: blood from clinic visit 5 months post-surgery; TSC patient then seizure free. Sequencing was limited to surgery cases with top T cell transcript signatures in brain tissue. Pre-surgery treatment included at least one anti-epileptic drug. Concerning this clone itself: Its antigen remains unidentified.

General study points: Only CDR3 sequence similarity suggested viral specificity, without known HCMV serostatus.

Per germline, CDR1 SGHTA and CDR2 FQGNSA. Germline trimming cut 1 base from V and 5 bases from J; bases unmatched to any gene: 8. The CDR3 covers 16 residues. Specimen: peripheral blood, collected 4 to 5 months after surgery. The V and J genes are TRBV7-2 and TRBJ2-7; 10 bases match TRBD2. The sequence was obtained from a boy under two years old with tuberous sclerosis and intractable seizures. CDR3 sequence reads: CASSLDPAGGPHEQYF. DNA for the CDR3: TGTGCCAGCAGCTTAGATCCAGCGGGGGGGCCACACGAGCAGTACTTC.